Listed here is a single T cell receptor (beta chain). Antigen unknown. This sample stems from a study of Graves' ophthalmopathy and Graves' hyperthyroidism. The wider study: Researchers obtained peripheral blood at initial diagnosis, before any treatment had begun. The study's findings and limits: Blood also held most thyroid clonotypes expanded above 0.001 frequency.

CDR3 length: 13 residues. Germline trimming cut 8 bases from V and 4 bases from J; bases unmatched to any gene: 7. RNA transcripts served as template for amplifying TCR beta CDR3 sequences. First-round RT-PCR used HTBI primers; second-round multiplex PCR followed. TCRdb reprocessed the multiplex PCR reads via MiXCR and lists one record per CDR3 protein. The table lists some 350,000 distinct CDR3 sequences, about 18% of them singletons. Sequencing was done on a sample of peripheral blood. The rearrangement uses TRBV12-3 or TRBV12-4 and TRBJ1-2, with 7 positions matching TRBD1. The receptor's source is an adult woman with stable Graves' hyperthyroidism. CDR3 DNA: TGTGCCAGCGTAGGGGACAGTGTCTATGGCTACACCTTC. Translating gives CASVGDSVYGYTF.